This entry describes one TCR beta chain. This entry is derived from a study of blood T cell repertoires in COVID-19. Trimming left V 0 bases short and J 4 bases short, with 12 bases between. The CDR3 totals 15 residues. Germline-derived CDR1 and CDR2 are PRHDT and FYEKMQ (reference sequence). Measured with immunoSEQ multiplex PCR; TCRdb has only the in-frame clones, and not every one. The repertoire holds almost 350,000 clones, with around nine tenths as singletons. This clonotype was obtained from a woman younger than 45 who had been exposed to COVID-19. Sequences were obtained from PBMCs or T cells enriched from blood (not recorded which). This chain joins TRBV13 and TRBJ1-1, with D hard to call. Here the CDR3 DNA reads TGTGCCAGCAGCTTAGGGGGGAGCGGGGTCACTGAAGCTTTCTTT. Translating gives CASSLGGSGVTEAFF.